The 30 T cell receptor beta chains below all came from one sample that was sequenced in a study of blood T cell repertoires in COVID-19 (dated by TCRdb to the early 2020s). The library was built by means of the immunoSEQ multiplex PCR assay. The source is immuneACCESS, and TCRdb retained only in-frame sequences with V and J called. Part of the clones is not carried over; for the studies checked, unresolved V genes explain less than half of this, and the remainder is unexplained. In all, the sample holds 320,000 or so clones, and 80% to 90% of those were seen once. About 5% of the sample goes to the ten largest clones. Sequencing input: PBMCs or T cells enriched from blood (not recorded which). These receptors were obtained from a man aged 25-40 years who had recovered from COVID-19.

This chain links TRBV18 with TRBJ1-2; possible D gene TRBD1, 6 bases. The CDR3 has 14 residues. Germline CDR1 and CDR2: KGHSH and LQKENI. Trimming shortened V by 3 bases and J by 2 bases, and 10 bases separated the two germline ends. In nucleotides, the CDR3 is TGTGCCAGCTCACCCGGGACAAGAAACTATGGCTACACCTTC. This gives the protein CASSPGTRNYGYTF.

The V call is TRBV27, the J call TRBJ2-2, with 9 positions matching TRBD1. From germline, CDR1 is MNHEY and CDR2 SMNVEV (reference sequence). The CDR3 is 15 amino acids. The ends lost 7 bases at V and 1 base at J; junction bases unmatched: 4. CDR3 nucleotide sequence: TGTGCCAGCAAGTGGGGACAGGGGAACACCGGGGAGCTGTTTTTT. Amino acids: CASKWGQGNTGELFF.

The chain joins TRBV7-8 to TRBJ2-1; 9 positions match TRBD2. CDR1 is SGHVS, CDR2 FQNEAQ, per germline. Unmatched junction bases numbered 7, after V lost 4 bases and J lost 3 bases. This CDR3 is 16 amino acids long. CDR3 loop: CASSSPRGGVYNEQFF. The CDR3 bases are TGTGCCAGCAGCTCTCCGCGGGGGGGCGTCTACAATGAGCAGTTCTTC.

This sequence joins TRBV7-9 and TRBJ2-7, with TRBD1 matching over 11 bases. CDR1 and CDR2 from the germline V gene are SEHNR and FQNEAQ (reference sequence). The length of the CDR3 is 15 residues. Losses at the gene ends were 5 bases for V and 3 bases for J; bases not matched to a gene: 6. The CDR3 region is CASSLPDRGLYEQYF. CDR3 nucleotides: TGTGCCAGCAGCCTTCCGGACAGGGGGCTCTACGAGCAGTACTTC.

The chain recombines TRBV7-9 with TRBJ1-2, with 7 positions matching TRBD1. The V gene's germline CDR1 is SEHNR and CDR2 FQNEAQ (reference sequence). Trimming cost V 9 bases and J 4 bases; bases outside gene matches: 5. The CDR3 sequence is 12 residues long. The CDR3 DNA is TGTGCCAGTACAGGGGCTCGCTATGGCTACACCTTC. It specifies CASTGARYGYTF.

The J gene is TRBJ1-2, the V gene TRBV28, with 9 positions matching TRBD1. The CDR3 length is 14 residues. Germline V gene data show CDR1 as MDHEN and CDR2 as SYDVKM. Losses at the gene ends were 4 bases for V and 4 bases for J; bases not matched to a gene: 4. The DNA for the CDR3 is TGTGCCAGCAGTTCCGGGACAGGGATCTATGGCTACACCTTC. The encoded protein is CASSSGTGIYGYTF.

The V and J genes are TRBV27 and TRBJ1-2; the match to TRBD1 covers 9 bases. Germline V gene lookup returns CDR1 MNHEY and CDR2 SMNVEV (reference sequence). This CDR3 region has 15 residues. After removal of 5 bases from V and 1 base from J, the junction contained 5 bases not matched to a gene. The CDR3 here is CASSPGQGHNYGYTF. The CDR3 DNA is TGTGCCAGCAGTCCGGGACAGGGCCATAACTATGGCTACACCTTC.

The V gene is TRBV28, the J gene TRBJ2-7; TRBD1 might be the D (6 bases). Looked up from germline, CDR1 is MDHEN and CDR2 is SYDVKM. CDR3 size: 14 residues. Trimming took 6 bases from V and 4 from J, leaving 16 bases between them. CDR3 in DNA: TGTGCCAGCAGCCCCCCTTGGACAGTTTACGAGCAGTACTTC. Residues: CASSPPWTVYEQYF. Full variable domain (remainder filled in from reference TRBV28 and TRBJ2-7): DVKVTQSSRYLVKRTGEKVFLECVQDMDHENMFWYRQDPGLGLRLIYFSYDVKMKEKGDIPEGYSVSREKKERFSLILESASTNQTSMYLCASSPPWTVYEQYFGPGTRLTVT.

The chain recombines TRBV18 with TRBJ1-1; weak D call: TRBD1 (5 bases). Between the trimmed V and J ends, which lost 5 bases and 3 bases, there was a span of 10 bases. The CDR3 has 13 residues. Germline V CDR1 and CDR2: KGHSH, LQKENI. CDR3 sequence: CASSGRGDTEAFF. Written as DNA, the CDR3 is TGTGCCAGCTCAGGAAGGGGTGACACTGAAGCTTTCTTT.

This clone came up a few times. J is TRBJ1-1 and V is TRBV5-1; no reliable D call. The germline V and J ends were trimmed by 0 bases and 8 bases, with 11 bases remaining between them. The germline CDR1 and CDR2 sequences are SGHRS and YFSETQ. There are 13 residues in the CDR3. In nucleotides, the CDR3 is TGCGCCAGCAGCTTGGGCCGAGGCATAGAAGCTTTCTTT. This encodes CASSLGRGIEAFF.

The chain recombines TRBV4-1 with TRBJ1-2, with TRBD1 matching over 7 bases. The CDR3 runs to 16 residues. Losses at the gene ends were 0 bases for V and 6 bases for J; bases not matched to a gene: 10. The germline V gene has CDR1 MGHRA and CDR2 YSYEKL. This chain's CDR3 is CASSQEPVTGRNGYTF. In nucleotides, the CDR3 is TGCGCCAGCAGCCAAGAGCCCGTGACAGGGCGGAATGGCTACACCTTC.

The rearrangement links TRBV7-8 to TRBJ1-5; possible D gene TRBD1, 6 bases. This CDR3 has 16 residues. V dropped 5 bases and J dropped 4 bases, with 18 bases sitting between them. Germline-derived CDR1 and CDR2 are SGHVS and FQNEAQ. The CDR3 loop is CASSRRGGTLNQPQHF. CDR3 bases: TGTGCCAGCAGCCGTCGGGGGGGCACTTTAAATCAGCCCCAGCATTTT.

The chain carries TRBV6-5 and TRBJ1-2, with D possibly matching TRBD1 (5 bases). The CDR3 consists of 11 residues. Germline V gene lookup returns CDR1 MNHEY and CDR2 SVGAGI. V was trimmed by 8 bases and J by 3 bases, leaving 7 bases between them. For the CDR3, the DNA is TGTGCCAGCGGGGCAGACTATGGCTACACCTTC. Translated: CASGADYGYTF.

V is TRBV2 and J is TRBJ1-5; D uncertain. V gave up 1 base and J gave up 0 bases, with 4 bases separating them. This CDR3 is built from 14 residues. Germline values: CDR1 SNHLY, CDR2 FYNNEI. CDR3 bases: TGTGCCAGCAGTGAAGGACTTAGCAATCAGCCCCAGCATTTT. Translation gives CASSEGLSNQPQHF.

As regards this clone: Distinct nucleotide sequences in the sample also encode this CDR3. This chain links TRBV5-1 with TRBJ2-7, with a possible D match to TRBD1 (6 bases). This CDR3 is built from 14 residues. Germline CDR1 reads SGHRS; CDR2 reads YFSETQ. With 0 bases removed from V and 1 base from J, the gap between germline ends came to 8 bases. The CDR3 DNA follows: TGCGCCAGCAGCTTGGATAGGGGGTCCTACGAGCAGTACTTC. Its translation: CASSLDRGSYEQYF.

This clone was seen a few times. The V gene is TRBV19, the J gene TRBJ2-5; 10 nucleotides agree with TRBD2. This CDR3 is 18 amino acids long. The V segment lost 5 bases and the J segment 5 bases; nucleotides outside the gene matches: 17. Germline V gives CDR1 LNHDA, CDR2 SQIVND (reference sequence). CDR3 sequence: CASSSLAGTRVGEETQYF. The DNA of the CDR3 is TGTGCCAGTAGTTCACTAGCGGGGACGAGGGTGGGAGAGGAGACCCAGTACTTC.

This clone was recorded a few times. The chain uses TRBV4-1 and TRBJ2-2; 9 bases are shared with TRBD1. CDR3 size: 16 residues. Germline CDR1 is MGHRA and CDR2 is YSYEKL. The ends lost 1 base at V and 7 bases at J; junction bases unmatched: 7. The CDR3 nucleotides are TGCGCCAGCAGCCAAGGCTGGACAGGGGCTGGCGGGGAGCTGTTTTTT. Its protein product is CASSQGWTGAGGELFF.

CDR3 protein: CASSHGTGLSYEQYF. The CDR3 DNA follows: TGTGCCAGCAGCCACGGGACAGGACTTTCCTACGAGCAGTACTTC. The chain is built from TRBV14 and TRBJ2-7; 8 bases are shared with TRBD1. V lost 3 bases to trimming and J lost 1 base; unmatched junction nucleotides: 5. Germline V gene sequence: CDR1 SGHDN, CDR2 FVKESK. CDR3 length equals 15 residues.

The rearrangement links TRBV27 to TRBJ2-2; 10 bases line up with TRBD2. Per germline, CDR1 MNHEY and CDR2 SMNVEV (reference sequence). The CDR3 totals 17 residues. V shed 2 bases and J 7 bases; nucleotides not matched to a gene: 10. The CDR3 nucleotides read TGTGCCAGCAGTTTAGAAGCGGCTAGCGGGGGCTTCGGGGAGCTGTTTTTT. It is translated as CASSLEAASGGFGELFF.

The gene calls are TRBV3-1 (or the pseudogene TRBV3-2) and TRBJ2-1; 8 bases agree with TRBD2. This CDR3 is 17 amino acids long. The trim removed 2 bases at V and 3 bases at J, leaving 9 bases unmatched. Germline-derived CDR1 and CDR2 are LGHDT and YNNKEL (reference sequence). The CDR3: CASSQNAAGAHYNEQFF. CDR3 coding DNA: TGTGCCAGCAGCCAAAATGCAGCGGGGGCCCACTACAATGAGCAGTTCTTC.

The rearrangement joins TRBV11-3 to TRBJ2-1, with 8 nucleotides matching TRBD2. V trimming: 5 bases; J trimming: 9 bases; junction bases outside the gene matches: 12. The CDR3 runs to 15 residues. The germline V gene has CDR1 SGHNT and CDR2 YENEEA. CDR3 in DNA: TGTGCCAGCAGCATTGGGACTAGGAGGACGGGTGAGCAGTTCTTC. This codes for CASSIGTRRTGEQFF.

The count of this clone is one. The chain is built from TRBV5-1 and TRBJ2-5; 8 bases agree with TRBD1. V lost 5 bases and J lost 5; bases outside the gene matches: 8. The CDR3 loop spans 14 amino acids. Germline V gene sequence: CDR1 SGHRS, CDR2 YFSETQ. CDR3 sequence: CASRPTGDGETQYF. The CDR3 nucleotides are TGCGCCAGCAGGCCGACAGGGGATGGGGAGACCCAGTACTTC.

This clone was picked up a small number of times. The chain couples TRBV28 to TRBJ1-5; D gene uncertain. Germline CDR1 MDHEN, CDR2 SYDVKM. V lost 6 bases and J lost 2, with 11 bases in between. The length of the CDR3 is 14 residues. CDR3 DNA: TGTGCCAGCAGCCTCTCTTCGGGCAATCAGCCCCAGCATTTT. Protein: CASSLSSGNQPQHF.

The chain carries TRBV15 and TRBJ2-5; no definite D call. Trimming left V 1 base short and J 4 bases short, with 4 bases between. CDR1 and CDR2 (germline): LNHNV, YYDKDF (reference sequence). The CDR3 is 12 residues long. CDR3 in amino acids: CATSRALETQYF. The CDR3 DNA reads TGTGCCACCAGCAGAGCCCTAGAGACCCAGTACTTC. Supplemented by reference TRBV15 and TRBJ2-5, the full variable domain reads DAMVIQNPRYQVTQFGKPVTLSCSQTLNHNVMYWYQQKSSQAPKLLFHYYDKDFNNEADTPDNFQSRRPNTSFCFLDIRSPGLGDTAMYLCATSRALETQYFGPGTRLLVL.

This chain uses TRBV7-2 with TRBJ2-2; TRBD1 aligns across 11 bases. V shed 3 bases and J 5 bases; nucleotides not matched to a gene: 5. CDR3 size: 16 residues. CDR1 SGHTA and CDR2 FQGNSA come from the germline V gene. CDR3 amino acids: CASSLWGQGGTGELFF. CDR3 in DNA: TGTGCCAGCAGCTTGTGGGGACAGGGGGGGACCGGGGAGCTGTTTTTT.

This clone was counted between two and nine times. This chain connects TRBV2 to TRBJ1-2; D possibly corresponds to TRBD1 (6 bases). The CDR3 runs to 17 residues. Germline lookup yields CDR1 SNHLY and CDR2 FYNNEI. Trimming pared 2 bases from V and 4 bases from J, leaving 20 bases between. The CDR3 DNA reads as TGTGCCAGCAGTGAACAGGTGTTTTTGGGACACGCCTATGGCTACACCTTC. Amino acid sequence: CASSEQVFLGHAYGYTF.

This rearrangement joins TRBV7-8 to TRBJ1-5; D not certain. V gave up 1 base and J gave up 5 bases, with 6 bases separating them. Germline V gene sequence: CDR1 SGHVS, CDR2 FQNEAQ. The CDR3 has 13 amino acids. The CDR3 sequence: CASSLVFYQPQHF. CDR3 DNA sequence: TGTGCCAGCAGCTTAGTCTTTTATCAGCCCCAGCATTTT.

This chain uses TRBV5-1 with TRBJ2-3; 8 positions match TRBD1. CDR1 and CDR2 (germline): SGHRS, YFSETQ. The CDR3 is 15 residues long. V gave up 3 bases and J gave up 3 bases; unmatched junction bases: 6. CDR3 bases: TGCGCCAGCAGCTCCGGACAGGGCGGTACAGATACGCAGTATTTT. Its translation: CASSSGQGGTDTQYF.

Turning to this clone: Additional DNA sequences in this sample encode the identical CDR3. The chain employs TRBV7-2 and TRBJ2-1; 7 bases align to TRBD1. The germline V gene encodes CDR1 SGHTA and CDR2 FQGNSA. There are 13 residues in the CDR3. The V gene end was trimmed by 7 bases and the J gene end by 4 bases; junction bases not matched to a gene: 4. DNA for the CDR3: TGTGCCAGCAAGGCAGGGGGTTACAATGAGCAGTTCTTC. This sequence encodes CASKAGGYNEQFF. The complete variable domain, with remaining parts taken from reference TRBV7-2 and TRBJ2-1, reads GAGVSQSPSNKVTEKGKDVELRCDPISGHTALYWYRQSLGQGLEFLIYFQGNSAPDKSGLPSDRFSAERTGGSVSTLTIQRTQQEDSAVYLCASKAGGYNEQFFGPGTRLTVL.

The CDR3 spells CASSLGTSLTQETQYF. The CDR3, as DNA: TGTGCCAGCAGCTTGGGGACTAGCCTTACGCAAGAGACCCAGTACTTC. The chain couples TRBV5-5 to TRBJ2-5; 8 bases map to TRBD2. The V gene's germline CDR1 is SGHKS and CDR2 YYEKEE (reference sequence). This CDR3 comprises 16 residues. The junction had 6 bases not matched to a gene; V was cut back by 0 bases and J by 2 bases.